This T cell receptor (beta chain) originates from a study of OX40 agonist ivuxolimab in advanced cancers. TCRdb's copy holds only in-frame clones and misses some; the assay was immunoSEQ multiplex PCR. The sample gives about 61,000 clones, about nine tenths of which show up once; 15% to 20% is in the top ten. The length of the CDR3 is 16 residues. CDR1 and CDR2 from the germline V gene are SGDLS and YYNGEE. With 3 bases removed from V and 0 bases from J, the gap between germline ends came to 13 bases. The chain couples TRBV9 to TRBJ2-1; D may be TRBD2 (5 bases). The receptor's source is an adult with an advanced solid tumor such as melanoma, head and neck, liver or kidney cancer. Sequenced here: CD4+ or CD8+ T cells sorted from blood, sampled in a trial of the OX40 agonist ivuxolimab. CDR3 coding DNA: TGTGCCAGCAGCGGAGAGGGCGGAAGCTCCTACAATGAGCAGTTCTTC. It yields the protein CASSGEGGSSYNEQFF.